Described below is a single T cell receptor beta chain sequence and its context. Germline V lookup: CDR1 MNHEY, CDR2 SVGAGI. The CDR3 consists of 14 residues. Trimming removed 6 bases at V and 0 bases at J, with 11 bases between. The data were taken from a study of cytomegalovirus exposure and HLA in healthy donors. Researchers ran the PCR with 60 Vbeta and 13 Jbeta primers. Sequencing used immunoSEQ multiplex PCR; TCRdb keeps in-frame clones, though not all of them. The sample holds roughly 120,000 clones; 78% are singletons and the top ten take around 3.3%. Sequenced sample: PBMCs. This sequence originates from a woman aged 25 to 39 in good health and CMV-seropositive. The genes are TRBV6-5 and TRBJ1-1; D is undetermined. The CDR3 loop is CASRPAVMNTEAFF. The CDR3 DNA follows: TGTGCCAGCAGGCCAGCGGTGATGAACACTGAAGCTTTCTTT.